This T cell receptor beta chain appears in the sequencing data of a study of T-cell reconstitution after alpha-beta-depleted transplantation in children. In its sample, this clonotype was seen a few times. Trimming stripped 0 bases from V and 0 bases from J, with 9 bases between. The germline V gene encodes CDR1 DFQATT and CDR2 SNEGSKA (reference sequence). This CDR3 region has 15 residues. Unique molecular identifiers were incorporated during preparation of the TCRbeta library. TCRdb processed the PCR reads anew with MiXCR; each CDR3 protein has one entry. In the table there are fewer than 750,000 distinct CDR3 sequences, 25% to 30% of which are singletons.

V usage is TRBV20-1 and J usage is TRBJ2-1; TRBD2 is a possible D gene (5 bases). The specimen comprised PBMCs, sampled before TCRalphabeta/CD19-depleted stem cell transplant. The sequence was collected from a boy under two years old with Wiskott-Aldrich syndrome, due to receive a stem cell transplant. CDR3 sequence reads: CSARDPLASYNEQFF. The CDR3 nucleotides are TGCAGTGCTAGAGATCCCCTAGCCTCCTACAATGAGCAGTTCTTC.